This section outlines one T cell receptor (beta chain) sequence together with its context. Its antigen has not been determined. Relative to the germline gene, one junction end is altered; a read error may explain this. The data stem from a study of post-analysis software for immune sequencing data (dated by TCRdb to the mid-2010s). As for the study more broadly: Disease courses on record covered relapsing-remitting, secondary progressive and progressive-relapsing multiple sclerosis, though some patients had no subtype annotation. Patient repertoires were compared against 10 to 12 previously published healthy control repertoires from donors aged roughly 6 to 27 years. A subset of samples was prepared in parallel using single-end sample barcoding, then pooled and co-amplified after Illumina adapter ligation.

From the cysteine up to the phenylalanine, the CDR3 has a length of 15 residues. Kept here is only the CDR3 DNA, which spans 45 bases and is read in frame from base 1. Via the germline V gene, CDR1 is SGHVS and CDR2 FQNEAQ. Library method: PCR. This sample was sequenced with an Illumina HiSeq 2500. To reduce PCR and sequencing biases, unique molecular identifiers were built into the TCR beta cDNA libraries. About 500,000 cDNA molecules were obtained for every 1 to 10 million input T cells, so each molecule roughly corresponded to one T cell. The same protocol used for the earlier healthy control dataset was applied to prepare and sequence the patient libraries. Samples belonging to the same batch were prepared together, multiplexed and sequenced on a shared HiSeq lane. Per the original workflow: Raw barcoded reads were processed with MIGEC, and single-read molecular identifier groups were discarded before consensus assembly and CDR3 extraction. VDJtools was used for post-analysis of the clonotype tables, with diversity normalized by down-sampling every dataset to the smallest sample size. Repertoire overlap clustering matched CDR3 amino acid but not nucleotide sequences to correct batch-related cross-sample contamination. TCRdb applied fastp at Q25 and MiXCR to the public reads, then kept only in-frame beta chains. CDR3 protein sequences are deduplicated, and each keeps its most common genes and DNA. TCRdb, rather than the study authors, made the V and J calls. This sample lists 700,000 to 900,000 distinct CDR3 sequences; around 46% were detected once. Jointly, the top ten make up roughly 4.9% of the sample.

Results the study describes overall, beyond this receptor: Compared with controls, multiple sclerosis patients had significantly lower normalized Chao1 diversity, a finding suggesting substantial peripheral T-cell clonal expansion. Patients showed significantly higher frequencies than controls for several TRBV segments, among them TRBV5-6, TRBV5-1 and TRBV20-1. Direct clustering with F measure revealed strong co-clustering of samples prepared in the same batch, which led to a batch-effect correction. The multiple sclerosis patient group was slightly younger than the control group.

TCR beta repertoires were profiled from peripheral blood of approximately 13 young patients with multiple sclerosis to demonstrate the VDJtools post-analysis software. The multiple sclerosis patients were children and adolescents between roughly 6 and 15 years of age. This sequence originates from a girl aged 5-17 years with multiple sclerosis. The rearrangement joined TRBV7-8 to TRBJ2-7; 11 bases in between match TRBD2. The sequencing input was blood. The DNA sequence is TGTGCCAACAGCTGGGGACTAGCGGACAGAGGGGAGCAGTACTTC. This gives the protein CANSWGLADRGEQYF.